Each of the 14 T cell receptor beta chains below was sequenced from the same sample in a study of blood T cell repertoires in COVID-19. Only in-frame clones appear in the TCRdb table, and some are missing; sequencing was by immunoSEQ multiplex PCR. Here the sample spans over 250,000 clones, about 91% being singletons. The sample taken for sequencing was peripheral blood. The receptors were gathered from a woman aged 60 to 75 with acute or convalescent COVID-19.

This rearrangement joins TRBV3-1 (or the pseudogene TRBV3-2) to TRBJ2-4; possible D gene TRBD2, 5 bases. The ends were cut back, 2 bases at V and 10 bases at J, with 15 bases in the middle. Germline CDR1 LGHDT, CDR2 YNNKEL (reference sequence). There are 14 residues in the CDR3. The CDR3 sequence is CASSQSGRRGIQYF. DNA of the CDR3: TGTGCCAGCAGCCAAAGCGGTAGGCGCGGGATTCAGTACTTC.

The chain carries TRBV6-2 or TRBV6-3 and TRBJ1-5, with D possibly TRBD1 on 5 matching bases. The CDR3 has 14 amino acids. V was trimmed by 2 bases and J by 6 bases, leaving 11 bases between them. Germline CDR1 MNHEY, CDR2 SVGEGT. CDR3 DNA: TGTGCCAGCAGTTACGGAGGGGACGTTCAGCCCCAGCATTTT. This translates into CASSYGGDVQPQHF.

J is TRBJ2-7 and V is TRBV15; D perhaps matches TRBD1 (6 bases). The CDR3 consists of 15 residues. V shed 3 bases and J shed 3 bases, with 15 bases lying between them. From germline, CDR1 is LNHNV and CDR2 YYDKDF (reference sequence). CDR3 amino acids: CATSSVEGVGYEQYF. The CDR3 bases are TGTGCCACCAGCAGTGTTGAGGGGGTGGGCTACGAGCAGTACTTC.

This chain joins TRBV7-9 and TRBJ1-4; D remains ambiguous. Germline CDR1 and CDR2: SEHNR and FQNEAQ (reference sequence). Between the trimmed V and J ends, which lost 2 bases and 13 bases, there was a span of 14 bases. The CDR3 is 13 residues long. For the CDR3, the DNA is TGTGCCAGCAGCTTACGTCGAATCGGAGGACTGTTTTTT. This translates into CASSLRRIGGLFF.

The V and J genes are TRBV7-8 and TRBJ2-7, with D unresolved. This CDR3 is 14 amino acids long. The germline CDR1 and CDR2 sequences are SGHVS and FQNEAQ. V was pared by 5 bases and J by 5 bases, with 16 bases between. CDR3 sequence reads: CASSARFEGHEQYF. The CDR3 DNA sequence: TGTGCCAGCAGCGCCAGGTTCGAAGGCCACGAGCAGTACTTC.

As regards this clone: At one boundary the junction diverges from the germline segment, which might be a read error. The chain joins TRBV19 to TRBJ1-6; 10 nucleotides agree with TRBD1. There are 15 residues in the CDR3. Germline CDR1 and CDR2: LNHDA and SQIVND (reference sequence). Here the CDR3 reads CASSIDRGRNSPLHF. The CDR3 DNA is TGTGCCAGTAGCATAGACAGGGGGCGGAATTCACCCCTCCACTTT.

The chain combines TRBV2 with TRBJ1-2, with TRBD1 identical over 7 bases. The germline V gene has CDR1 SNHLY and CDR2 FYNNEI. The CDR3 is 12 residues long. V lost 4 bases and J lost 4; bases outside the gene matches: 0. This CDR3 reads CASSGDSYGYTF. The CDR3 bases are TGTGCCAGCAGTGGGGACAGCTATGGCTACACCTTC.

The chain combines TRBV18 with TRBJ1-4, with 7 bases that match TRBD1. Germline V CDR1 and CDR2: KGHSH, LQKENI. V lost 4 bases, J lost 3 bases, and 5 bases stayed unmatched. The CDR3 length is 15 residues. The CDR3 region has the DNA TGTGCCAGCTCACTGGACAGGACTCCTAATGAAAAACTGTTTTTT. Translated, it gives CASSLDRTPNEKLFF.

A single count supports this clone. The V and J genes are TRBV7-2 and TRBJ2-3, with D possibly being TRBD2 (7 bases). The CDR3 runs to 17 residues. With 1 base removed from V and 3 bases from J, the gap between germline ends came to 17 bases. CDR1 is SGHTA, CDR2 FQGNSA, per germline. CDR3 DNA sequence: TGTGCCAGCAGCTTAGTTAGGGGGAGGGCCACAACAGATACGCAGTATTTT. It yields the protein CASSLVRGRATTDTQYF. Full variable domain (remainder filled in from reference TRBV7-2 and TRBJ2-3): GAGVSQSPSNKVTEKGKDVELRCDPISGHTALYWYRQSLGQGLEFLIYFQGNSAPDKSGLPSDRFSAERTGGSVSTLTIQRTQQEDSAVYLCASSLVRGRATTDTQYFGPGTRLTVL.

This clone was counted once. V is TRBV10-2 and J is TRBJ1-2, with 11 positions matching TRBD1. The junction had 8 bases not matched to a gene; V was cut back by 5 bases and J by 0 bases. CDR3 length: 17 amino acids. Germline V CDR1 and CDR2: WSHSY, SAAADI. CDR3 loop: CASSPGTGGPSNYGYTF. In DNA form, the CDR3 reads TGCGCCAGCAGTCCCGGGACAGGGGGTCCTTCTAACTATGGCTACACCTTC.

The chain links TRBV28 to TRBJ1-6, with D maybe TRBD1 (5 bases). This CDR3 contains 16 residues. Trimming took off 6 bases at V and 0 bases at J, with 12 bases between the two ends. CDR1 is MDHEN, CDR2 SYDVKM, per germline. The CDR3 DNA sequence: TGTGCCAGCAGGGATGGGGGGAGCTCCTATAATTCACCCCTCCACTTT. Amino acid sequence: CASRDGGSSYNSPLHF.

The CDR3 DNA follows: TGTGCCAGTAGTATAAAGACTGGCTCCGGTGGTACGCAGTATTTT. Translating gives CASSIKTGSGGTQYF. The chain combines TRBV19 with TRBJ2-3; D is undetermined. Per the germline V gene, CDR1 is LNHDA and CDR2 is SQIVND (reference sequence). This CDR3 is 15 amino acids long. With 2 bases removed from V and 8 bases from J, the gap between germline ends came to 17 bases.

The rearrangement joins TRBV11-2 to TRBJ1-2; maybe TRBD1 (6 bases). The CDR3 covers 19 residues. Trimming took 4 bases from V and 0 from J, leaving 24 bases between them. The germline V gene encodes CDR1 SGHAT and CDR2 FQNNGV. The CDR3, as DNA: TGTGCCAGCAGCTCAATAGCGGGTCAGGGGCGGAAAACTAACTATGGCTACACCTTC. Residues: CASSSIAGQGRKTNYGYTF. Filled out from reference TRBV11-2 and TRBJ1-2, the complete variable domain reads EAGVAQSPRYKIIEKRQSVAFWCNPISGHATLYWYQQILGQGPKLLIQFQNNGVVDDSQLPKDRFSAERLKGVDSTLKIQPAKLEDSAVYLCASSSIAGQGRKTNYGYTFGSGTRLTVV.

This rearrangement joins TRBV21-1 to TRBJ2-1; the table gives TRBD1 as D, unverified against the DNA. TRBV21-1 is flagged as a pseudogene. This CDR3 comprises 19 residues. CDR3 in DNA: TGTGCCAGCAGGGGGGGAACGGTAAGGAAAGGACAGGGGAGGAGGGAGCAGTTCTTC. Translated: CASRGGTVRKGQGRREQFF.